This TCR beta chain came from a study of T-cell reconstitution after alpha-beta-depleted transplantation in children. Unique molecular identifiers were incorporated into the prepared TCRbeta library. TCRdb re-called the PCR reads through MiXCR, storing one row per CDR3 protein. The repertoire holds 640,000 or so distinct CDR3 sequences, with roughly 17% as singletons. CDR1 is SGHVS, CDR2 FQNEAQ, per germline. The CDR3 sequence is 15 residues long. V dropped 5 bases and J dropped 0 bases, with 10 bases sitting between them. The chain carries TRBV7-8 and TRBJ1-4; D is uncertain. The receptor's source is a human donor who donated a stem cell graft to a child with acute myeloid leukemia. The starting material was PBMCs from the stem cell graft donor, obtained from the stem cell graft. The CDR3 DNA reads TGTGCCAGCAGCCGTTACGGTGCAACTAATGAAAAACTGTTTTTT. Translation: CASSRYGATNEKLFF.